Following are 18 T cell receptor beta chains from one sample sequenced in a study of cytomegalovirus exposure and HLA in healthy donors. The PCR made use of 60 Vbeta and 13 Jbeta primers. Sequencing used immunoSEQ multiplex PCR; TCRdb keeps in-frame clones, though not all of them. The sample records 150,000 to 200,000 clones, about 75% being singletons. The sequenced material came from PBMCs. These receptors were taken from a female donor in good health and CMV-seronegative.

This chain connects TRBV28 to TRBJ2-1; 8 nucleotides agree with TRBD1. Per the germline V gene, CDR1 is MDHEN and CDR2 is SYDVKM. With V trimmed by 5 bases and J by 1 base, 7 bases remained unmatched. This CDR3 region has 16 residues. CDR3 amino acids: CASSLQRQGSYNEQFF. CDR3 nucleotides: TGTGCCAGCAGTCTCCAAAGACAGGGGTCCTACAATGAGCAGTTCTTC. Full variable domain (rest looked up from reference TRBV28 and TRBJ2-1): DVKVTQSSRYLVKRTGEKVFLECVQDMDHENMFWYRQDPGLGLRLIYFSYDVKMKEKGDIPEGYSVSREKKERFSLILESASTNQTSMYLCASSLQRQGSYNEQFFGPGTRLTVL.

The chain recombines TRBV7-9 with TRBJ1-2; D may be TRBD1 (6 bases). The V and J ends lost 5 bases and 7 bases respectively, with 17 bases between them. CDR1 is SEHNR, CDR2 FQNEAQ, per germline (reference sequence). This CDR3 contains 14 residues. Written as DNA, the CDR3 is TGTGCCAGCAGCCTCCGAACAGGGAATGGTGGCTACACCTTC. As protein: CASSLRTGNGGYTF.

The V and J genes are TRBV10-3 and TRBJ1-1, with TRBD1 matching 7 bases. V lost 8 bases and J lost 1; bases outside the gene matches: 1. The germline V gene encodes CDR1 ENHRY and CDR2 SYGVKD. The CDR3 extends over 12 amino acids. The CDR3 is CAIGQENTEAFF. For the CDR3, the DNA is TGTGCCATCGGACAGGAGAACACTGAAGCTTTCTTT.

The chain combines TRBV6-5 with TRBJ2-5; the match to TRBD2 covers 9 bases. This CDR3 is 16 amino acids long. Germline CDR1 MNHEY, CDR2 SVGAGI. The V and J ends lost 4 bases and 11 bases, in that order; junction bases with no gene match: 17. The CDR3 DNA sequence: TGTGCCAGCAGTTCCCCTTTGGCGGGGGGGCTCAGAGAGCAGTACTTC. Translated, it gives CASSSPLAGGLREQYF.

The chain links TRBV23-1 to TRBJ1-1; TRBD1 is a possible D gene (6 bases). TRBV23-1 is an ORF, and what it does is uncertain. The CDR3 sequence is 14 residues long. Trimming took off 0 bases at V and 8 bases at J, with 13 bases between the two ends. The CDR3: CASSQSRPGEEAFF. DNA of the CDR3: TGCGCCAGCAGTCAATCTCGGCCAGGGGAGGAAGCTTTCTTT.

The J gene is TRBJ1-3, the V gene TRBV4-3; 9 bases map to TRBD1. J gave up 4 bases and V 4 bases, and 2 bases lay outside the gene matches. The CDR3 spans 14 residues. Germline CDR1 LGHNA, CDR2 YSLEER. The CDR3 sequence is CASSRGQGGNTIYF. The DNA for the CDR3 is TGCGCCAGCAGCCGAGGACAGGGGGGAAACACCATATATTTT.

This rearrangement joins TRBV11-2 to TRBJ2-7; 10 bases map to TRBD1. The CDR3 consists of 14 residues. CDR1 is SGHAT, CDR2 FQNNGV, per germline. J gave up 7 bases and V 1 base, and 4 bases lay outside the gene matches. CDR3 loop: CASSLGTGGREQYF. Here the CDR3 DNA reads TGTGCCAGCAGCTTAGGGACAGGGGGAAGGGAGCAGTACTTC.

V is TRBV4-1 and J is TRBJ1-5, with D unresolved. Trimming left V 2 bases short and J 4 bases short, with 12 bases between. The CDR3 consists of 15 residues. Per the germline V gene, CDR1 is MGHRA and CDR2 is YSYEKL. The CDR3 sequence is CASSQTTGGNQPQHF. CDR3 sequence (DNA): TGCGCCAGCAGCCAAACGACCGGAGGGAATCAGCCCCAGCATTTT.

The CDR3 protein is CASSLDGQGARNTEAFF. The CDR3 bases are TGTGCCAGCAGCTTAGACGGACAGGGGGCGAGGAACACTGAAGCTTTCTTT. J is TRBJ1-1 and V is TRBV7-2, with TRBD1 matching over 11 bases. Germline CDR1 and CDR2: SGHTA and FQGNSA. After removal of 1 base from V and 1 base from J, the junction contained 5 bases not matched to a gene. The length of the CDR3 is 17 residues.

In this sample, this clone turned up once. This sequence joins TRBV2 and TRBJ2-7; 9 bases match TRBD2. Germline trimming cut 1 base from V and 7 bases from J; bases unmatched to any gene: 14. Germline-derived CDR1 and CDR2 are SNHLY and FYNNEI. CDR3 length equals 17 residues. CDR3 DNA sequence: TGTGCCAGCAGTGAAGATGTGAGGGCGGGGGGGAGGAAAGAGCAGTACTTC. Translating it yields CASSEDVRAGGRKEQYF.

The rearrangement joins TRBV19 to TRBJ2-3, with 7 bases matching TRBD2. Trimming removed 8 bases from V and 5 bases from J; junction bases left unmatched: 10. Germline lookup yields CDR1 LNHDA and CDR2 SQIVND (reference sequence). This CDR3 is built from 14 residues. DNA of the CDR3: TGTGCCAGTCGAAACGGGGGGTCCATAGATACGCAGTATTTT. Encoded protein: CASRNGGSIDTQYF.

The J gene is TRBJ1-2, the V gene TRBV18; 9 bases match TRBD1. CDR3 length: 13 amino acids. J gave up 8 bases and V 3 bases, and 4 bases lay outside the gene matches. Looked up from germline, CDR1 is KGHSH and CDR2 is LQKENI. CDR3 sequence: CASSPVGTGGYTF. The CDR3 coding sequence is TGTGCCAGCTCACCGGTGGGGACAGGGGGCTACACCTTC.

This chain links TRBV6-5 with TRBJ1-4; D not certain. There are 11 residues in the CDR3. The ends were cut back, 7 bases at V and 5 bases at J, with 5 bases in the middle. CDR1 and CDR2 from the germline V gene are MNHEY and SVGAGI. In DNA, the CDR3 is TGTGCCAGCACAGGCAATGAAAAACTGTTTTTT. It translates to CASTGNEKLFF.

This clone was detected once. J is TRBJ1-3 and V is TRBV13; 8 bases are a match to TRBD1. The CDR3 length is 13 residues. Trimming cost V 5 bases and J 7 bases; bases outside gene matches: 4. Germline CDR1 PRHDT, CDR2 FYEKMQ (reference sequence). Written as DNA, the CDR3 is TGTGCCAGCAGCACCCGACAGGGGAACACCATATATTTT. Translation: CASSTRQGNTIYF. The full variable domain, its missing parts supplied by reference TRBV13 and TRBJ1-3, is AAGVIQSPRHLIKEKRETATLKCYPIPRHDTVYWYQQGPGQDPQFLISFYEKMQSDKGSIPDRFSAQQFSDYHSELNMSSLELGDSALYFCASSTRQGNTIYFGEGSWLTVV.

V is TRBV25-1 and J is TRBJ2-7; 8 nucleotides align to TRBD2. The germline V gene encodes CDR1 MGHDK and CDR2 SYGVNS. This CDR3 contains 13 residues. J was trimmed by 7 bases and V by 1 base; bases with no gene match: 3. DNA for the CDR3: TGTGCCAGCAGTGAATCGGGGGGGCCTGAGCAGTACTTC. Translated: CASSESGGPEQYF.

V is TRBV7-9 and J is TRBJ2-7; the match to TRBD1 covers 8 bases. This CDR3 contains 15 residues. Looked up from germline, CDR1 is SEHNR and CDR2 is FQNEAQ (reference sequence). Trimming at V came to 6 bases and at J to 3 bases, leaving 10 bases not matched to a gene. The CDR3 is CASSSTWDRNYEQYF. The CDR3 DNA sequence: TGTGCCAGCAGTTCCACATGGGACAGGAACTACGAGCAGTACTTC.

This rearrangement joins TRBV2 to TRBJ1-4, with D possibly matching TRBD1 (5 bases). V lost 7 bases to trimming and J lost 0 bases, with 15 bases between them. The CDR3 sequence is 16 residues long. Germline V gives CDR1 SNHLY, CDR2 FYNNEI. The CDR3 sequence: CASKKRQSSTNEKLFF. The CDR3 DNA reads as TGTGCCAGCAAAAAACGACAGAGTTCAACTAATGAAAAACTGTTTTTT.

The chain employs TRBV10-3 and TRBJ1-1; 7 positions agree with TRBD1. J gave up 9 bases and V 6 bases, and 10 bases lay outside the gene matches. CDR1 ENHRY and CDR2 SYGVKD come from the germline V gene. This CDR3 is built from 13 residues. The CDR3 here is CAIRKEGARKAFF. CDR3 nucleotides: TGTGCCATCAGAAAGGAGGGGGCGCGAAAAGCTTTCTTT.